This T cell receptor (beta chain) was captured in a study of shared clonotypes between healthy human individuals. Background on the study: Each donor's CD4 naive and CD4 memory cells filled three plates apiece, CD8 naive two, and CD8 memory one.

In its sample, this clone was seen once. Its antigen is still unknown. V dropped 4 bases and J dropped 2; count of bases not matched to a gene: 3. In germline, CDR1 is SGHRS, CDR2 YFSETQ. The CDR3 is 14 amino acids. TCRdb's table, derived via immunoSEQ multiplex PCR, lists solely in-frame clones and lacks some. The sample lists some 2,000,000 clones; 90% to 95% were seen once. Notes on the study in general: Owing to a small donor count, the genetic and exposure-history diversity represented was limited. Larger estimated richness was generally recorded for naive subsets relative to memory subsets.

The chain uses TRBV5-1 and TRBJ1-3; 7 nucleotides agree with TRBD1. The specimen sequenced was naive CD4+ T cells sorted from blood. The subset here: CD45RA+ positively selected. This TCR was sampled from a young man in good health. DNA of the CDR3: TGCGCCAGCAGCGCTGACAGGGCTGGAAACACCATATATTTT. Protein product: CASSADRAGNTIYF.